This T cell receptor beta chain was identified during a study of untreated major depressive disorder. The CDR3 sequence is 17 residues long. The germline V gene encodes CDR1 MNHEY and CDR2 SMNVEV (reference sequence). The junction had 4 bases not matched to a gene; V was cut back by 4 bases and J by 1 base. This clone appeared a single time. Controls lacked current or lifetime mood disorder and scored 5 or less on depressive symptoms. From thawed PBMCs, CD4+ T cells were purified by negative selection. Method: immunoSEQ multiplex PCR; TCRdb's copy keeps in-frame clones and lacks some. The table includes 15,000 to 25,000 clones, more than 75% detected once.

This rearrangement joins TRBV27 to TRBJ2-3, with TRBD2 identical over 14 bases. The specimen sequenced was CD4+ T cells from PBMCs. This TCR was recovered from a woman between 25 and 40 years old in good health. The CDR3 DNA reads as TGTGCCAGCAGTTCCAGACTAGCGGGAGGGCGCACAGATACGCAGTATTTT. Protein product: CASSSRLAGGRTDTQYF.